Given below is one T cell receptor beta chain in context. The sample comes from a study of shared clonotypes between healthy human individuals. Adult Caucasians living in Nashville, Tennessee made up all of the donors. Per the original methods: Without quality scores, immunoSEQ junctional reads could not be filtered like full-length reads. The table came from immunoSEQ multiplex PCR; TCRdb's copy has only in-frame clones and leaves some out. V and J calls and clone size come straight from that table; D and trimming were deduced from the DNA. This table holds over 1.4 million clones, around 97% found once. The CDR3 sequence is 13 residues long. The germline V and J ends were trimmed by 3 bases and 2 bases, with 5 bases remaining between them. Germline CDR1 and CDR2: SGHTA and FQGNSA.

The sequenced sample consisted of naive CD4+ T cells sorted from blood. Subset given: CD45RA+ positively selected. This clonotype was sampled from a man younger than 45 in good health. The chain recombines TRBV7-2 with TRBJ1-3; D unclear. In DNA, the CDR3 is TGTGCCAGCAGCTTTAGGACTGGAAACACCATATATTTT. Translation: CASSFRTGNTIYF.